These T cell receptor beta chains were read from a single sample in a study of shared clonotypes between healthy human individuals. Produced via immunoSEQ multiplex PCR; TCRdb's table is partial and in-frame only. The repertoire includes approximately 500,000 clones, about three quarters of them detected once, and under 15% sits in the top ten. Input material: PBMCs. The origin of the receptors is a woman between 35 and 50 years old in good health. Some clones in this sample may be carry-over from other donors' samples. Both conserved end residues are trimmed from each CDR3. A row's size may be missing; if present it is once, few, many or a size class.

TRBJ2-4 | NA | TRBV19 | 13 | ASSYRDRPADIQY
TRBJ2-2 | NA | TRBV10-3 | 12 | AISEQGITGELF
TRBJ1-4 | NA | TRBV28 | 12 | ASSFGQGYRKLF
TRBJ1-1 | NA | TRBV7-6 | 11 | ASSLQGGTEAF
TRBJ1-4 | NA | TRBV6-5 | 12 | ASSSGQGSEKLF
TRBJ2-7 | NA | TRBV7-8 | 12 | ASSLPGLSYEQY
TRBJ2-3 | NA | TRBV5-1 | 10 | ASSSGADTQY
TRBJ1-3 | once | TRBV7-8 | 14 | ASSPRTDATGNTIY
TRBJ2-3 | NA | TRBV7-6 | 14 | ASSLAEAGGTDTQY
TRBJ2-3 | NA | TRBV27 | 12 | ASSRGTYSDTQY
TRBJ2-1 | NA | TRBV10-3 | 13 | AISGGWTSYNEQF
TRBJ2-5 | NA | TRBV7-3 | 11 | ASSKGFGETQY
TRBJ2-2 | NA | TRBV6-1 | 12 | ASSEMGAGGELF
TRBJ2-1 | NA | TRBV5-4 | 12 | ASSPDRGRNEQF
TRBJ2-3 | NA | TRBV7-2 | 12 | ASSLARGADTQY
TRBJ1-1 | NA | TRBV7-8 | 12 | ASSLEAGGLRAF
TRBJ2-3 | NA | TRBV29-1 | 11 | AGRRTSTDTQY
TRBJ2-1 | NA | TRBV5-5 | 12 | ASSIIGQNNEQF
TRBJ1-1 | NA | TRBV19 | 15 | ASSKSGHYSMNTEAF
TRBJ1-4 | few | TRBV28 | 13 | ASSLNGQGGEKLF
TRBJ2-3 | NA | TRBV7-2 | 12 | ASSLAVESDTQY
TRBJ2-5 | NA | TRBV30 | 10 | AWSRERETQY
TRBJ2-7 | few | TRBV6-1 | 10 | ASSGRQYEQY
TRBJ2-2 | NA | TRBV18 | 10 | ASSPDIGELF
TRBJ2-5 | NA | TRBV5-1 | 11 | ASSLSAAETQY
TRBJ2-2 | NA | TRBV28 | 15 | ASSTLGGGPDYGELF
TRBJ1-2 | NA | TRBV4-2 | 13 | ASSPENPDGVGYT
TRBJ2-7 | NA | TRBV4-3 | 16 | ASSLYLPTSGGGYEQY
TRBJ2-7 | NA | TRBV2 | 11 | APPVAVSYEQY
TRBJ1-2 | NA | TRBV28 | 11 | ASSPHGLGGYT
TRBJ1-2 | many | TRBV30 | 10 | AWSVSGYGYT
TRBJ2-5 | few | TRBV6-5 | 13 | ASTVTSGSRETQY
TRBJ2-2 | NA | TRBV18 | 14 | ASSPPLAGRTGELF
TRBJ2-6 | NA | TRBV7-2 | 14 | ASSSQQISGANVLT
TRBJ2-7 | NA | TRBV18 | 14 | ASSPRRHADAYEQY
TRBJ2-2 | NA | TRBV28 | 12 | ASSSDLNTGELF